Listed here are 5 T cell receptor beta chains from one sample, sequenced in a study of cytomegalovirus exposure and HLA in healthy donors. PCR employed 60 Vbeta and 13 Jbeta primers. Profiling relied on immunoSEQ multiplex PCR, and the TCRdb table lists in-frame clones only, not all of them. The data contain 210,000 or so clones, roughly 91% of them singletons. Sequencing input: PBMCs. The receptors here all came from a young woman in good health and CMV-seronegative.

The rearrangement links TRBV18 to TRBJ2-7; the D gene is possibly TRBD1 (5 bases). In germline, CDR1 is KGHSH, CDR2 LQKENI. CDR3 size: 15 residues. V shed 3 bases and J shed 4 bases, with 16 bases lying between them. The CDR3 is CASSPPSKGNYEQYF. In nucleotides, the CDR3 is TGTGCCAGCTCACCCCCCAGCAAGGGGAATTACGAGCAGTACTTC.

The chain employs TRBV7-9 and TRBJ2-2; 9 positions agree with TRBD2. Trimming at V came to 2 bases and at J to 10 bases, leaving 11 bases not matched to a gene. Germline V gene data show CDR1 as SEHNR and CDR2 as FQNEAQ (reference sequence). The CDR3 runs 16 residues. CDR3: CASSLFSGGRREELFF. The CDR3 DNA reads TGTGCCAGCAGCTTATTCAGCGGGGGGAGACGGGAGGAGCTGTTTTTT.

This clone has just one count. This chain uses TRBV27 with TRBJ1-1, with 8 bases that match TRBD1. Losses at the gene ends were 2 bases for V and 11 bases for J; bases not matched to a gene: 10. Germline CDR1 reads MNHEY; CDR2 reads SMNVEV (reference sequence). The CDR3 has 14 residues. CDR3 amino acids: CASSLTPGTGPAFF. The CDR3 coding sequence is TGTGCCAGCAGTTTAACCCCCGGGACAGGACCGGCTTTCTTT.

The V gene is TRBV6-4, the J gene TRBJ1-1, with 9 bases lining up with TRBD1. Germline V lookup: CDR1 MRHNA, CDR2 SNTAGT. The J segment lost 4 bases and the V segment lost 5 bases, leaving 2 bases of the junction unmatched. The CDR3 is 13 residues long. The CDR3 DNA is TGTGCCAGCAGTTTGGACAGGGGCACTGAAGCTTTCTTT. The encoded protein is CASSLDRGTEAFF.

The chain joins TRBV7-2 to TRBJ2-1; no reliable D call. Trimming removed 1 base at V and 9 bases at J, with 4 bases between. The CDR3 is 11 residues long. CDR1 SGHTA and CDR2 FQGNSA come from the germline V gene. CDR3 DNA: TGTGCCAGCAGCTTAGTCGTTGAGCAGTTCTTC. It translates to CASSLVVEQFF.